The 15 T cell receptor beta chains below were found in one sample sequenced in a study of T cells in Graves' hyperthyroidism and ophthalmopathy. From RNA transcripts, TCR beta CDR3 regions were amplified. The primer set for the first-round RT-PCR of the TCR CDR3 was HTBI. TCRdb used MiXCR to reprocess the multiplex PCR reads, holding one entry per CDR3 protein. The sample carries hundreds of thousands of distinct CDR3 sequences, around 16% recorded once. Sequenced material: blood. These receptors were obtained from a woman between 18 and 29 years old with Graves' hyperthyroidism.

This clonotype was recorded at least ten times. This rearrangement joins TRBV3-1 to TRBJ2-2; weak D call: TRBD1 (5 bases). The CDR3 runs 16 residues. Deletions cut 0 bases from V and 4 bases from J, with 12 bases between. Germline values: CDR1 LGHDT, CDR2 YNNKEL (reference sequence). CDR3 coding DNA: TGTGCCAGCAGCCAAGACGGGCAGGGAAGCACCGGGGAGCTGTTTTTT. As protein: CASSQDGQGSTGELFF.

This clonotype came up a few times. The gene calls are TRBV28 and TRBJ1-4; D perhaps matches TRBD1 (5 bases). Trimming shortened V by 10 bases and J by 0 bases, and 15 bases separated the two germline ends. This CDR3 is built from 15 residues. Germline V gene data show CDR1 as MDHEN and CDR2 as SYDVKM. CDR3 residues: CAIRDSQSTNEKLFF. Here the CDR3 DNA reads TGTGCCATCCGGGACTCCCAATCAACTAATGAAAAACTGTTTTTT.

Only a few counts were recorded for this clonotype. The chain links TRBV7-3 to TRBJ2-3; D is possibly TRBD2 (7 bases). From germline, CDR1 is SGHTA and CDR2 FQGTGA. The CDR3 loop spans 14 amino acids. V was cut by 4 bases and J by 6 bases, with 14 bases left in between. This CDR3 is CASSYGGLADTQYF. Here the CDR3 DNA reads TGTGCCAGCAGCTACGGGGGGCTCGCTGATACGCAGTATTTT.

This rearrangement joins TRBV15 to TRBJ2-5; D remains unclear. V was trimmed by 0 bases and J by 9 bases, leaving 11 bases between them. The CDR3 has 13 residues. Germline V gene sequence: CDR1 LNHNV, CDR2 YYDKDF (reference sequence). The CDR3 nucleotides are TGTGCCACCAGCAGAGATCTAAGTGACCCCCAGTACTTC. It translates to CATSRDLSDPQYF.

This clonotype was found many times. The V gene is TRBV12-3 or TRBV12-4, the J gene TRBJ1-1; D is ambiguous. The CDR3 runs to 14 residues. V was clipped by 9 bases and J by 4 bases, with 18 bases between them. The CDR3 nucleotides are TGTGCCAGTAAAAGAAGTTCAGGTTCCACTGAAGCTTTCTTT. The encoded protein is CASKRSSGSTEAFF.

This clonotype was seen a few times. CDR3 in DNA: TGTGCCAGCAGCAGTACAGGGGCCGAGCAGTACTTC. Translated: CASSSTGAEQYF. The rearrangement links TRBV7-9 to TRBJ2-7, with 7 bases matching TRBD1. CDR3 size: 12 residues. Germline V gene sequence: CDR1 SEHNR, CDR2 FQNEAQ (reference sequence). With 5 bases clipped from V and 6 bases from J, the junction kept 4 bases outside the gene matches.

This clonotype was counted at least ten times. The chain is built from TRBV7-3 and TRBJ2-7; 8 bases align to TRBD2. The CDR3 covers 15 residues. CDR1 SGHTA and CDR2 FQGTGA come from the germline V gene. V lost 3 bases to trimming and J lost 6 bases; unmatched junction nucleotides: 10. CDR3 nucleotides: TGTGCCAGCAGCTTTAGCGGGGCCCTAAGTGGCGAGCAGTACTTC. This codes for CASSFSGALSGEQYF.

The gene calls are TRBV18 and TRBJ1-1; D is possibly TRBD1 (6 bases). Germline lookup yields CDR1 KGHSH and CDR2 LQKENI. Trimming pared 0 bases from V and 5 bases from J, leaving 19 bases between. This CDR3 has 17 residues. The CDR3 loop is CASSPPFPGARDTEAFF. The CDR3 DNA sequence: TGTGCCAGCTCACCACCGTTCCCGGGGGCGCGAGATACTGAAGCTTTCTTT.

This clonotype was picked up many times. The chain carries TRBV7-2 and TRBJ2-3, with D maybe TRBD2 (5 bases). V shed 1 base and J shed 9 bases, with 11 bases lying between them. Germline V gives CDR1 SGHTA, CDR2 FQGNSA. The CDR3 has 13 residues. The CDR3 DNA sequence: TGTGCCAGCAGCTTAGATGAGCCGGGGACGCAGTATTTT. It is translated as CASSLDEPGTQYF.

This clonotype occurred a few times. The J gene is TRBJ1-3, the V gene TRBV7-2; D possibly corresponds to TRBD1 (5 bases). This CDR3 is built from 16 residues. Germline assignment: CDR1 SGHTA and CDR2 FQGNSA. The V end lost 1 base, the J end lost 0 bases, and 10 bases lay between the germline ends. CDR3 in amino acids: CASSLVGVGSGNTIYF. Written as DNA, the CDR3 is TGTGCCAGCAGCTTAGTAGGGGTGGGCTCTGGAAACACCATATATTTT.

This clonotype was observed many times. The gene calls are TRBV6-1 and TRBJ1-2; D ambiguous. Germline V gene data show CDR1 as MNHNS and CDR2 as SASEGT. CDR3 size: 15 residues. V was trimmed by 5 bases and J by 4 bases, leaving 17 bases between them. The CDR3 nucleotides are TGTGCCAGCAGTCTTCAGGCAATAGGCGGCTATGGCTACACCTTC. Amino acid sequence: CASSLQAIGGYGYTF.

This clonotype was picked up many times. The J gene is TRBJ2-1, the V gene TRBV20-1; 10 bases align to TRBD2. This CDR3 comprises 16 residues. V trimming: 0 bases; J trimming: 5 bases; junction bases outside the gene matches: 7. Germline lookup yields CDR1 DFQATT and CDR2 SNEGSKA (reference sequence). The CDR3 protein is CSARDVLAGDNNEQFF. DNA of the CDR3: TGCAGTGCTAGAGATGTTCTAGCGGGAGACAACAATGAGCAGTTCTTC.

This clonotype was seen a few times. The rearrangement links TRBV27 to TRBJ2-5; D ambiguous. This CDR3 has 13 amino acids. CDR1 and CDR2 (germline): MNHEY, SMNVEV (reference sequence). V shed 6 bases and J shed 0 bases, with 8 bases lying between them. The CDR3 loop reads CASSGIYQETQYF. CDR3 nucleotides: TGTGCCAGCAGCGGAATATACCAAGAGACCCAGTACTTC.

The chain links TRBV6-2 or TRBV6-3 to TRBJ1-1; D is undetermined. Germline V gives CDR1 MNHEY, CDR2 SVGEGT. Trimming removed 6 bases at V and 5 bases at J, with 10 bases between. CDR3 length: 12 amino acids. CDR3 in amino acids: CASSRRWTEAFF. In DNA form, the CDR3 reads TGTGCCAGCAGCCGCCGGTGGACTGAAGCTTTCTTT.

This clonotype came up many times. The genes are TRBV5-8 and TRBJ2-7; TRBD2 matches 11 bases. The trim removed 0 bases at V and 6 bases at J, leaving 11 bases unmatched. The CDR3 is made up of 17 amino acids. Germline-derived CDR1 and CDR2 are SGHTS and YDEGEE. The CDR3 coding sequence is TGTGCCAGCAGCTTGGGGCCTAGCGGGAGGATTTATCGCGAGCAGTACTTC. This sequence encodes CASSLGPSGRIYREQYF.